The 32 T cell receptor beta chains presented below share a single source sample, sequenced in a study of monozygotic twins with inflammatory bowel disease. One entry per CDR3 protein, without DNA, is what TCRdb gives after re-calling the 5' RACE reads. Its table lists 140,000 to 150,000 distinct CDR3 sequences. Input material: blood. These receptors were obtained from a human donor with ulcerative colitis or Crohn's disease, or a healthy co-twin of an affected twin (not recorded which).

The chain uses TRBV6-5 and TRBJ2-2. CDR1 and CDR2 (germline): MNHEY, SVGAGI. The CDR3 extends over 15 amino acids. This chain's CDR3 is CASSLGAYYTGELFF.

The chain recombines TRBV29-1 with TRBJ2-7. This CDR3 contains 13 residues. From germline, CDR1 is SQVTM and CDR2 ANQGSEA. The CDR3 here is CSVGTGDSYEQYF.

The chain combines TRBV11-1 with TRBJ2-3; no DNA is available, so the TRBD2 call from TCRdb remains unchecked. The CDR3 has 20 residues. Germline CDR1 is SGHAT and CDR2 is FQDESV (reference sequence). CDR3 sequence: CASSLRQSGLAGGPTDTQYF.

The chain couples TRBV19 to TRBJ2-3. Germline V gene lookup returns CDR1 LNHDA and CDR2 SQIVND (reference sequence). The CDR3 is made up of 13 amino acids. CDR3 loop: CASSMDFTDTQFF.

The chain employs TRBV12-3 or TRBV12-4 and TRBJ1-3; TCRdb indicates TRBD1, and absent DNA this call remains unverified. The CDR3 covers 14 residues. CDR3 sequence: CASSPGRSGNTIYF.

The rearrangement links TRBV5-1 to TRBJ1-6; TCRdb's D call of TRBD1 is untestable without DNA. CDR1 and CDR2 (germline): SGHRS, YFSETQ. The CDR3 has 13 residues. The CDR3: CASSLGQGGPLHF.

This chain uses TRBV12-3 or TRBV12-4 with TRBJ2-7; TCRdb picks TRBD2, but there is no DNA to check that call. There are 13 residues in the CDR3. CDR3 region: CASFIGAGGEQYF.

The J gene is TRBJ2-1, the V gene TRBV28; TCRdb proposes TRBD1, but this gene call is untestable without DNA. Germline CDR1 reads MDHEN; CDR2 reads SYDVKM. CDR3 size: 13 residues. Here the CDR3 reads CASRSTGGNEQFF.

This chain joins TRBV5-1 and TRBJ1-1. There are 14 residues in the CDR3. The germline gives CDR1 SGHRS, CDR2 YFSETQ. Here the CDR3 reads CASSPRLSNTEAFF.

J is TRBJ1-1 and V is TRBV7-2; absent DNA, TCRdb's TRBD1 call cannot be checked. The CDR3 is 15 amino acids. Germline V gene lookup returns CDR1 SGHTA and CDR2 FQGNSA. The CDR3 loop is CASSLQGQLNTEAFF.

The V call is TRBV29-1, the J call TRBJ2-1; TCRdb's assignment of TRBD2 cannot be checked, as there is no DNA. Germline CDR1 is SQVTM and CDR2 is ANQGSEA. The CDR3 is made up of 12 amino acids. This CDR3 reads CSGGVGVNEQFF.

V and J are TRBV20-1 and TRBJ2-7; TCRdb names TRBD2, which stays unverified in the absence of DNA. Germline-derived CDR1 and CDR2 are DFQATT and SNEGSKA (reference sequence). The CDR3 consists of 14 residues. The CDR3 sequence is CSARTSGRFDEQYF.

V usage is TRBV5-4 and J usage is TRBJ2-1; TCRdb's D call, TRBD2, is unchecked because there is no DNA. The V gene's germline CDR1 is SGHNT and CDR2 YYREEE (reference sequence). CDR3 size: 17 residues. The CDR3: CASSMDRTRRSYNEQFF.

The chain employs TRBV7-2 and TRBJ2-7; TCRdb proposes TRBD2, but this gene call is untestable without DNA. The CDR3 loop spans 16 amino acids. Germline assignment: CDR1 SGHTA and CDR2 FQGNSA. The CDR3 is CASSLVGLASSYEQYF.

The chain is built from TRBV6-5 and TRBJ1-1. This CDR3 is 13 amino acids long. Germline assignment: CDR1 MNHEY and CDR2 SVGAGI. This CDR3 reads CASTQPYGTEAFF.

The genes are TRBV20-1 and TRBJ2-5; TCRdb reports TRBD1, a call that lacks DNA to check it against. The germline V gene has CDR1 DFQATT and CDR2 SNEGSKA (reference sequence). This CDR3 has 13 amino acids. This CDR3 is CSARVPGGETQYF.

The chain joins TRBV19 to TRBJ2-5; TCRdb indicates TRBD1, and absent DNA this call remains unverified. Looked up from germline, CDR1 is LNHDA and CDR2 is SQIVND (reference sequence). CDR3 size: 12 residues. This chain's CDR3 is CACLLKGTEHNF.

The V and J genes are TRBV5-1 and TRBJ1-1. Germline loops: CDR1 SGHRS, CDR2 YFSETQ. The CDR3 consists of 12 residues. CDR3 loop: CASSEGQTEAFF.

The chain employs TRBV5-1 and TRBJ1-1; TCRdb outputs TRBD1, but without DNA this stays unchecked. Looked up from germline, CDR1 is SGHRS and CDR2 is YFSETQ. The CDR3 has 15 residues. CDR3 loop: CASSLRPGQGTEAFF.

The chain recombines TRBV9 with TRBJ2-7; no DNA is available, so the TRBD1 call from TCRdb remains unchecked. In germline, CDR1 is SGDLS, CDR2 YYNGEE. CDR3 size: 16 residues. CDR3 sequence: CASSVEPGQGYYEQYF.

The gene calls are TRBV6-2 or TRBV6-3 and TRBJ2-7; TCRdb names TRBD1, which stays unverified in the absence of DNA. This CDR3 spans 16 amino acids. CDR1 is MNHEY and CDR2 is SVGEGT in the germline V gene. CDR3 protein: CASSQGQGAFGGEQYF.

V is TRBV10-3 and J is TRBJ2-3; with no DNA, the TCRdb D assignment of TRBD1 cannot be verified. Germline V CDR1 and CDR2: ENHRY, SYGVKD. This CDR3 comprises 15 residues. This CDR3 reads CAISIQGPGTDTQYF.

The V call is TRBV7-7, the J call TRBJ2-7; TCRdb's assignment of TRBD2 cannot be checked, as there is no DNA. CDR1 and CDR2 from the germline V gene are SSHAT and FNYEAQ (reference sequence). The CDR3 totals 13 residues. This CDR3 is CASSFRREGEQYF.

The rearrangement joins TRBV28 to TRBJ2-1; the TCRdb call, TRBD1, lacks DNA for checking. The CDR3 runs to 15 residues. Germline lookup yields CDR1 MDHEN and CDR2 SYDVKM. CDR3 in amino acids: CASSSPRQGVNEQFF.

This chain joins TRBV2 and TRBJ2-5; the TCRdb D gene call, TRBD2, has no DNA to confirm it. Germline values: CDR1 SNHLY, CDR2 FYNNEI. The CDR3 contains 16 residues. The CDR3 region is CASSAFLAGGLETQYF.

The chain uses TRBV7-2 and TRBJ2-1; TCRdb selects TRBD1, and the lack of DNA leaves this call unchecked. This CDR3 has 15 amino acids. The germline CDR1 and CDR2 sequences are SGHTA and FQGNSA. The CDR3 spells CASSLGGQPGGEQFF.

The rearrangement uses TRBV6-2 or TRBV6-3 and TRBJ2-1; TCRdb picks TRBD1, but there is no DNA to check that call. Per the germline V gene, CDR1 is MNHEY and CDR2 is SVGEGT. CDR3 size: 17 residues. CDR3: CASSYGGDKNSYNEQFF.

The chain links TRBV7-2 to TRBJ2-7; the TRBD2 assignment by TCRdb is unverifiable without DNA. CDR1 and CDR2 from the germline V gene are SGHTA and FQGNSA. This CDR3 spans 15 amino acids. CDR3 residues: CASSLEAALSYEQYF.

This chain connects TRBV7-3 to TRBJ2-3; with no DNA, the TCRdb D assignment of TRBD2 cannot be verified. The CDR3 totals 13 residues. Germline V CDR1 and CDR2: SGHTA, FQGTGA. CDR3 region: CASRGPGTDTQYF.

The rearrangement links TRBV20-1 to TRBJ1-5. CDR1 and CDR2 from the germline V gene are DFQATT and SNEGSKA (reference sequence). The CDR3 has 15 amino acids. CDR3 amino acids: CSALKLGLGGQPQHF.

The CDR3 spells CSARETGLRETQYF. The chain combines TRBV20-1 with TRBJ2-5; there is no DNA to check the TCRdb D call of TRBD1. Per germline, CDR1 DFQATT and CDR2 SNEGSKA (reference sequence). CDR3 length: 14 residues.

The chain is built from TRBV7-7 and TRBJ2-2. Germline V gene sequence: CDR1 SSHAT, CDR2 FNYEAQ (reference sequence). CDR3 length: 13 amino acids. The CDR3 loop is CASSQLNRGELFF.